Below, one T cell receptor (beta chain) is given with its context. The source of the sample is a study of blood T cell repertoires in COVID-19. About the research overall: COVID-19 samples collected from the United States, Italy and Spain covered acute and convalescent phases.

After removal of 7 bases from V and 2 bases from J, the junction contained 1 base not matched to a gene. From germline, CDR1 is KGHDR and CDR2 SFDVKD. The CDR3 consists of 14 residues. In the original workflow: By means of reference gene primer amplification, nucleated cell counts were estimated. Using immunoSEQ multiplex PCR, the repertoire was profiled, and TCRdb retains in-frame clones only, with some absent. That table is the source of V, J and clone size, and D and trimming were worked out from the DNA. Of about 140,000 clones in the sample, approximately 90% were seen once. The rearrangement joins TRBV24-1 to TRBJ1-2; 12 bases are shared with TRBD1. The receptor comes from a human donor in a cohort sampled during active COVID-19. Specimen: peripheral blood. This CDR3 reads CATSGTGGNYGYTF. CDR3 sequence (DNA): TGTGCCACCAGCGGGACAGGGGGCAACTATGGCTACACCTTC.